This T cell receptor (beta chain) appears in the sequencing data of a study of blood T cell repertoires in COVID-19. The CDR3 runs 14 residues. The germline V gene has CDR1 LNHDA and CDR2 SQIVND (reference sequence). Trimming stripped 3 bases from V and 4 bases from J, with 12 bases between. Sequencing used immunoSEQ multiplex PCR; TCRdb keeps in-frame clones, though not all of them. This sample yields some 240,000 clones, of which around 90% are seen a single time; 2.1% belongs to the top ten. Sequenced sample: peripheral blood. V gene TRBV19 combines with J gene TRBJ1-2, with D unresolved. The receptor was derived from a woman aged 55 to 70 with COVID-19, enrolled during active disease. DNA for the CDR3: TGTGCCAGTAGTATGCCGGGTCTCTTCTATGGCTACACCTTC. Protein: CASSMPGLFYGYTF.